The clone carrying this T cell receptor (beta chain) was recorded a few times. This record comes from a study of T cell repertoires in cytomegalovirus infection. MiXCR, applied by TCRdb to the reads, yields one record per CDR3 protein. This table holds around 450,000 distinct CDR3 sequences, 30% to 40% found once. Unmatched junction bases numbered 6, after V lost 1 base and J lost 5 bases. Germline V gene lookup returns CDR1 LGHNA and CDR2 YSLEER. The length of the CDR3 is 17 residues. V is TRBV4-3 and J is TRBJ2-2; the match to TRBD2 covers 11 bases. This clonotype was sampled from a human donor in good health (CMV status not recorded). Some clones in this sample may be carry-over from other donors' samples. Material: PBMCs. The CDR3 loop reads CASSQVLAGGGTGELFF. The CDR3 nucleotides are TGCGCCAGCAGCCAAGTCCTAGCGGGGGGTGGGACCGGGGAGCTGTTTTTT.